Below, one TCR beta chain is given with its context. This sample is drawn from a study of blood T cell repertoires in COVID-19. Study context: The analysed material was cDNA or gDNA that came from T cells, B-cell-depleted T cells, or PBMCs.

Data came from immunoSEQ multiplex PCR; TCRdb stores just in-frame clones and leaves some out. This table holds around 110,000 clones, under 95% found once. Per the germline V gene, CDR1 is MNHEY and CDR2 is SMNVEV (reference sequence). Trimming shortened V by 6 bases and J by 0 bases, and 10 bases separated the two germline ends. CDR3 length: 14 amino acids. The receptor was derived from a woman aged 25 to 39 with acute or convalescent COVID-19. The sequenced sample was peripheral blood. The rearrangement joins TRBV27 to TRBJ2-3; weak D call: TRBD2 (5 bases). The CDR3: CASRTIPSTDTQYF. The CDR3, as DNA: TGTGCCAGCAGGACTATCCCTAGCACAGATACGCAGTATTTT.